The 30 T cell receptor beta chains reported below all come from one sample, sequenced in a study of identical twins. MiXCR, run by TCRdb on the 5' RACE reads, gives a single entry per CDR3 protein. The sample yields fewer than 900,000 distinct CDR3 sequences, 21% seen once. This sample was also put to use in a study of T cells expressing NK-cell markers.

Sequencing used PBMCs. The receptors come from a woman younger than 35 in good health.

This clonotype was seen a few times. The chain links TRBV4-2 to TRBJ2-2; TRBD2 aligns across 9 bases. J gave up 7 bases and V 0 bases, and 3 bases lay outside the gene matches. Per germline, CDR1 LGHNA and CDR2 YNFKEQ. This CDR3 region has 15 residues. The CDR3 is CASSQEALAGGELFF. CDR3 sequence (DNA): TGTGCCAGCAGCCAAGAGGCACTAGCGGGCGGGGAGCTGTTTTTT.

This chain links TRBV29-1 with TRBJ1-1; 7 bases line up with TRBD1. CDR1 is SQVTM, CDR2 ANQGSEA, per germline. J gave up 9 bases and V 7 bases, and 5 bases lay outside the gene matches. The CDR3 has 10 residues. The CDR3 nucleotides are TGCAGCGGGATACAGGGGAAAGCTTTCTTT. Residues: CSGIQGKAFF.

A few counts support this clonotype. The rearrangement links TRBV6-2 or TRBV6-3 to TRBJ2-7; 7 bases match TRBD2. V dropped 3 bases and J dropped 0; count of bases not matched to a gene: 14. Germline CDR1 MNHEY, CDR2 SVGEGT. The CDR3 runs 18 residues. This CDR3 is CASSYYAGEALFSYEQYF. CDR3 sequence (DNA): TGTGCCAGCAGTTATTACGCGGGAGAGGCCCTTTTCTCCTACGAGCAGTACTTC.

This clonotype has at least ten counts. J is TRBJ1-2 and V is TRBV29-1; 7 bases are shared with TRBD1. This CDR3 is 11 amino acids long. Germline V gene sequence: CDR1 SQVTM, CDR2 ANQGSEA. The chain's CDR3 is CSWGDSYGYTF. The CDR3 DNA reads as TGCAGTTGGGGGGACAGCTATGGCTACACCTTC.

This clonotype turned up a few times. The chain uses TRBV10-3 and TRBJ2-5, with TRBD2 matching over 10 bases. From germline, CDR1 is ENHRY and CDR2 SYGVKD. The CDR3 runs 13 residues. V lost 5 bases to trimming and J lost 4 bases; unmatched junction nucleotides: 1. The CDR3 reads CAISRLAGETQYF. CDR3 nucleotides: TGTGCCATCAGTAGACTAGCGGGAGAGACCCAGTACTTC.

This clonotype was observed at least ten times. This chain connects TRBV7-9 to TRBJ2-7; 9 bases line up with TRBD1. V gave up 6 bases and J gave up 2 bases; unmatched junction bases: 5. There are 14 residues in the CDR3. The V gene's germline CDR1 is SEHNR and CDR2 FQNEAQ (reference sequence). CDR3 coding DNA: TGTGCCAGCAGTTCTCGGACAGGGGCCTACGAGCAGTACTTC. Translation: CASSSRTGAYEQYF.

The chain combines TRBV6-5 with TRBJ2-1, with 13 positions matching TRBD2. The CDR3 covers 18 residues. V lost 4 bases and J lost 8; bases outside the gene matches: 14. Germline V gene data show CDR1 as MNHEY and CDR2 as SVGAGI. The CDR3 region has the DNA TGTGCCAGCAGTTTTTTAACCGGGACTAGCGGGGCGATGGATGAGCAGTTCTTC. Amino acid sequence: CASSFLTGTSGAMDEQFF.

The V and J genes are TRBV24-1 and TRBJ1-5; D perhaps matches TRBD1 (5 bases). Trimming cost V 12 bases and J 4 bases, with 15 bases left between them. Germline CDR1 KGHDR, CDR2 SFDVKD. The CDR3 is made up of 13 amino acids. In nucleotides, the CDR3 is TGTGCCGACTTCAAGGGGCGAAATCAGCCCCAGCATTTT. Amino acid sequence: CADFKGRNQPQHF.

The chain recombines TRBV24-1 with TRBJ2-1; D may be TRBD2 (6 bases). Germline-derived CDR1 and CDR2 are KGHDR and SFDVKD. The CDR3 consists of 15 residues. Deletions cut 0 bases from V and 5 bases from J, with 10 bases between. CDR3 region: CATSDLGTGDNEQFF. In DNA form, the CDR3 reads TGTGCCACCAGTGATTTGGGGACTGGGGACAATGAGCAGTTCTTC.

This clonotype was seen at least ten times. The J gene is TRBJ1-2, the V gene TRBV7-2; D remains ambiguous. This CDR3 region has 15 residues. Germline CDR1 SGHTA, CDR2 FQGNSA. The V gene lost 0 bases and the J gene lost 0 bases, with 8 bases spanning the gap. DNA for the CDR3: TGTGCCAGCAGCTTAGCTTCCGGAGCTAACTATGGCTACACCTTC. This translates into CASSLASGANYGYTF.

At least ten counts were recorded for this clonotype. The chain joins TRBV29-1 to TRBJ2-7; 9 bases match TRBD1. The CDR3 contains 12 residues. V lost 6 bases to trimming and J lost 2 bases; unmatched junction nucleotides: 2. CDR1 SQVTM and CDR2 ANQGSEA come from the germline V gene. This CDR3 reads CSVRTGAYEQYF. The CDR3 DNA sequence: TGCAGCGTCCGGACAGGGGCCTACGAGCAGTACTTC.

In its sample, this clonotype was seen a few times. The chain links TRBV10-3 to TRBJ1-1; possible D gene TRBD1, 5 bases. The CDR3 loop spans 16 amino acids. V shed 6 bases and J shed 1 base, with 18 bases lying between them. Germline V gives CDR1 ENHRY, CDR2 SYGVKD. The CDR3: CAIRNSSGPRNTEAFF. CDR3 bases: TGTGCCATCAGGAATTCTTCGGGGCCCCGGAACACTGAAGCTTTCTTT.

This clonotype has more than one count but fewer than ten. The rearrangement links TRBV6-2 or TRBV6-3 to TRBJ2-7; D could derive from TRBD1 or TRBD2 (5 bases each). V gave up 7 bases and J gave up 7 bases, with 17 bases separating them. The CDR3 runs 13 residues. From germline, CDR1 is MNHEY and CDR2 SVGEGT. The CDR3 spells CASIKGPIGEQYF. CDR3 coding DNA: TGTGCCAGCATCAAGGGACCCATTGGGGAGCAGTACTTC.

CDR3 sequence: CASSGYRDRSSPLHF. For the CDR3, the DNA is TGTGCCAGCAGCGGATACCGGGACAGGAGTTCACCCCTCCACTTT. This sequence joins TRBV21-1 and TRBJ1-6; no DNA check was done on the table's D call, TRBD1. TRBV21-1 counts as a pseudogene. There are 15 residues in the CDR3.

This clonotype has at least ten counts. V is TRBV5-6 and J is TRBJ2-3, with D hard to call. CDR1 SGHDT and CDR2 YYEEEE come from the germline V gene. Trimming took 3 bases from V and 2 from J, leaving 4 bases between them. The CDR3 runs to 12 residues. The DNA for the CDR3 is TGTGCCAGCAGCTCGATCACAGATACGCAGTATTTT. It encodes CASSSITDTQYF.

This clonotype was observed a single time. V usage is TRBV7-2 and J usage is TRBJ2-4; possible D gene TRBD2, 6 bases. V was pared by 5 bases and J by 7 bases, with 18 bases between. CDR3 length: 15 residues. From germline, CDR1 is SGHTA and CDR2 FQGNSA. In nucleotides, the CDR3 is TGTGCCAGCAGCACCGATCCGGGACTTTGGAACATTCAGTACTTC. Translating it yields CASSTDPGLWNIQYF.

In this sample, this clonotype turned up a few times. The CDR3 protein is CSARDASGSTDTQYF. The DNA for the CDR3 is TGCAGTGCTAGAGATGCTAGCGGGAGCACAGATACGCAGTATTTT. This chain uses TRBV20-1 with TRBJ2-3; 8 bases map to TRBD2. The germline V gene encodes CDR1 DFQATT and CDR2 SNEGSKA (reference sequence). The CDR3 is made up of 15 amino acids. The trim removed 0 bases at V and 0 bases at J, leaving 2 bases unmatched.

In its sample, this clonotype was seen many times. The V gene is TRBV20-1, the J gene TRBJ2-1; D ambiguous. The CDR3 is 13 amino acids. V lost 0 bases and J 4 bases, leaving 7 bases between the germline ends. CDR1 and CDR2 from the germline V gene are DFQATT and SNEGSKA (reference sequence). The CDR3 DNA sequence: TGCAGTGCTAGAGACTCGGGTTACAATGAGCAGTTCTTC. The encoded protein is CSARDSGYNEQFF.

This clonotype was seen repeatedly, ten times or more. The chain combines TRBV5-1 with TRBJ2-3; possible D gene TRBD1, 5 bases. The CDR3 loop spans 16 amino acids. Trimming stripped 1 base from V and 0 bases from J, with 12 bases between. Germline values: CDR1 SGHRS, CDR2 YFSETQ. The CDR3 DNA reads TGCGCCAGCAGCTTGCCGGACACTTCTAGCACAGATACGCAGTATTTT. Its protein is CASSLPDTSSTDTQYF.

There are a few counts of this clonotype. The genes are TRBV29-1 and TRBJ2-7; 7 nucleotides line up with TRBD1. The CDR3 loop spans 13 amino acids. V dropped 4 bases and J dropped 3; count of bases not matched to a gene: 6. Germline CDR1 SQVTM, CDR2 ANQGSEA. The CDR3 nucleotides are TGCAGCGTTGGGTTGGGACAGCTCTACGAGCAGTACTTC. Protein sequence: CSVGLGQLYEQYF.

The chain carries TRBV11-2 and TRBJ2-1; possibly TRBD1 or TRBD2 for D (5 bases each). The V end lost 7 bases, the J end lost 10 bases, and 11 bases lay between the germline ends. The germline gives CDR1 SGHAT, CDR2 FQNNGV. The CDR3 spans 11 residues. The CDR3 DNA follows: TGTGCCAGCACCTCCGGGGCCGAGCAGTTCTTC. Residues: CASTSGAEQFF.

The chain has TRBV12-3 or TRBV12-4 and TRBJ2-1, with D uncertain. The CDR3 is 15 amino acids. V lost 7 bases, J lost 0 bases, and 13 bases lay in between. CDR3 protein: CASKGHDSSYNEQFF. CDR3 nucleotides: TGTGCCAGCAAGGGTCACGATAGCTCCTACAATGAGCAGTTCTTC.

This clonotype occurred many times. A junction boundary mismatches the germline segment, possibly from a read error. The chain combines TRBV20-1 with TRBJ1-2; a weak D match, TRBD1 (6 bases). Germline CDR1 DFQATT, CDR2 SNEGSKA (reference sequence). The CDR3 has 15 amino acids. This chain's CDR3 is CSAPLSPGVSYGYTF. The CDR3 DNA is TGTAGTGCCCCACTTTCACCAGGGGTGAGCTATGGCTACACCTTC.

The chain joins TRBV7-9 to TRBJ2-1; perhaps TRBD2 as D (5 bases). CDR3 length: 15 amino acids. The V and J ends lost 4 bases and 2 bases respectively, with 12 bases between them. CDR1 SEHNR and CDR2 FQNEAQ come from the germline V gene (reference sequence). The DNA for the CDR3 is TGTGCCAGCAGCTCCACGGGGTCCCCCTACAATGAGCAGTTCTTC. It codes for CASSSTGSPYNEQFF.

This clonotype was seen more than once but under ten times. The chain recombines TRBV29-1 with TRBJ1-2; weak D call: TRBD1 (6 bases). Germline V gene lookup returns CDR1 SQVTM and CDR2 ANQGSEA. The CDR3 length is 13 residues. The V and J ends lost 6 bases and 8 bases respectively, with 19 bases between them. CDR3 coding DNA: TGCAGCGTGTCCGGGACAAGAAGACAGGGCTACACCTTC. It encodes CSVSGTRRQGYTF.

This clonotype was detected many times. The V and J genes are TRBV15 and TRBJ2-1, with 12 bases aligning to TRBD2. Germline-derived CDR1 and CDR2 are LNHNV and YYDKDF (reference sequence). This CDR3 region has 12 residues. The junction had 0 bases not matched to a gene; V was cut back by 8 bases and J by 7 bases. The CDR3 DNA reads TGTGCCACCGGGACTAGCGGGAATGAGCAGTTCTTC. Amino acid sequence: CATGTSGNEQFF.

The chain couples TRBV12-3 or TRBV12-4 to TRBJ2-7; maybe TRBD2 (5 bases). CDR3 length: 15 amino acids. Trimming removed 6 bases from V and 4 bases from J, with 19 bases in between. The CDR3, as DNA: TGTGCCAGCAGCTCCCTTCTGCGGGCCCCTTACGAGCAGTACTTC. The encoded protein is CASSSLLRAPYEQYF.

For this clonotype: This could be a read error, since a much larger clone is one nucleotide away. CDR3 loop: CAGGRTRFNEQFF. CDR3 bases: TGTGCCGGCGGACGAACTAGGTTCAATGAGCAGTTCTTC. The chain uses TRBV6-2 or TRBV6-3 and TRBJ2-1, with a weak D call TRBD2 (5 bases). CDR1 and CDR2 (germline): MNHEY, SVGEGT. Trimming cost V 11 bases and J 6 bases, with 17 bases left between them. The CDR3 totals 13 residues.

This sequence joins TRBV11-2 and TRBJ2-1; 11 nucleotides align to TRBD2. Trimming took 5 bases from V and 2 from J; bases not matched to a gene: 11. Germline V lookup: CDR1 SGHAT, CDR2 FQNNGV. CDR3 length equals 18 residues. CDR3 amino acids: CASSGGTSGSYPYNEQFF. CDR3 DNA: TGTGCCAGCAGCGGCGGGACTAGCGGAAGCTACCCCTACAATGAGCAGTTCTTC. Using reference TRBV11-2 and TRBJ2-1 for the parts outside the CDR3, the full variable domain is EAGVAQSPRYKIIEKRQSVAFWCNPISGHATLYWYQQILGQGPKLLIQFQNNGVVDDSQLPKDRFSAERLKGVDSTLKIQPAKLEDSAVYLCASSGGTSGSYPYNEQFFGPGTRLTVL.

This chain joins TRBV5-1 and TRBJ2-1; 7 positions match TRBD2. With V trimmed by 0 bases and J by 5 bases, 8 bases remained unmatched. The CDR3 length is 16 residues. CDR1 SGHRS and CDR2 YFSETQ come from the germline V gene. The CDR3 nucleotides read TGCGCCAGCAGCTTGGTAGCTAGCGGAACTCACAATGAGCAGTTCTTC. Translation: CASSLVASGTHNEQFF.